Shown below are 9 T cell receptor beta chains from a single sample sequenced in a study of T cells in Graves' hyperthyroidism and ophthalmopathy. RNA transcripts provided the source from which TCR beta CDR3 regions were amplified. TCR CDR3 regions were first amplified by RT-PCR with HTBI primers. TCRdb analysed the multiplex PCR reads with MiXCR anew, one entry per CDR3 protein. The top ten clones hold 25% to 30% of a sample with 490,000 or so distinct CDR3 sequences, about 16% of them seen once. Material for sequencing was blood. These receptors were obtained from a woman aged 25 to 39 with Graves' ophthalmopathy.

The rearrangement links TRBV14 to TRBJ1-2; 10 nucleotides align to TRBD1. The CDR3 totals 15 residues. Germline loops: CDR1 SGHDN, CDR2 FVKESK. The V segment lost 2 bases and the J segment 7 bases; nucleotides outside the gene matches: 7. CDR3 in amino acids: CASSQMDRGSLGYTF. In DNA form, the CDR3 reads TGTGCCAGCAGCCAAATGGACAGGGGGTCTCTTGGCTACACCTTC.

The chain links TRBV6-1 to TRBJ1-4; D call uncertain. The CDR3 runs to 11 residues. Trimming left V 7 bases short and J 3 bases short, with 3 bases between. Germline assignment: CDR1 MNHNS and CDR2 SASEGT. The CDR3 spells CASKANEKLFF. DNA for the CDR3: TGTGCCAGCAAGGCTAATGAAAAACTGTTTTTT.

In its sample, this clonotype was seen many times. The chain uses TRBV4-2 and TRBJ2-7; D remains unclear. The V gene's germline CDR1 is LGHNA and CDR2 YNFKEQ. The V gene lost 3 bases and the J gene lost 2 bases, with 11 bases spanning the gap. This CDR3 has 14 residues. The CDR3 reads CASSHSVPPYEQYF. As DNA, the CDR3 is TGTGCCAGCAGCCACTCGGTCCCACCCTACGAGCAGTACTTC.

The CDR3 coding sequence is TGTGCCAGCAGCCCTAGGGGGGCGAGCTCCTACAATGAGCAGTTCTTC. It codes for CASSPRGASSYNEQFF. The chain combines TRBV11-3 with TRBJ2-1; possibly TRBD1 or TRBD2 for D (6 bases each). With 5 bases removed from V and 0 bases from J, the gap between germline ends came to 14 bases. CDR1 SGHNT and CDR2 YENEEA come from the germline V gene. The CDR3 is 16 amino acids.

The chain recombines TRBV12-3 or TRBV12-4 with TRBJ2-1, with 8 bases identical to TRBD2. Trimming took 7 bases from V and 3 from J; bases not matched to a gene: 8. This CDR3 has 15 amino acids. The CDR3 protein is CASTYSGGFYNEQFF. The CDR3 DNA reads as TGTGCCAGCACCTATTCGGGAGGGTTCTACAATGAGCAGTTCTTC.

In its sample, this clonotype was seen a few times. The genes are TRBV7-9 and TRBJ2-1, with unresolved D. Per germline, CDR1 SEHNR and CDR2 FQNEAQ (reference sequence). V was pared by 1 base and J by 4 bases, with 11 bases between. This CDR3 contains 15 residues. The CDR3, as DNA: TGTGCCAGCAGCTTAGGGTTCGGGTTGTACAATGAGCAGTTCTTC. Its protein product is CASSLGFGLYNEQFF.

This clonotype was counted only a few times. The chain couples TRBV4-3 to TRBJ2-1; TRBD2 matches at 9 bases. The V gene end was trimmed by 1 base and the J gene end by 8 bases; junction bases not matched to a gene: 6. CDR3 size: 15 residues. CDR1 and CDR2 from the germline V gene are LGHNA and YSLEER. As DNA, the CDR3 is TGCGCCAGCAGCCAAGCATCAAGCGGGAGGTATGAGCAGTTCTTC. Protein product: CASSQASSGRYEQFF.

The rearrangement links TRBV20-1 to TRBJ1-5, with D perhaps TRBD1 (5 bases). The V gene lost 3 bases and the J gene lost 5 bases, with 17 bases spanning the gap. The V gene's germline CDR1 is DFQATT and CDR2 SNEGSKA (reference sequence). The CDR3 length is 15 residues. CDR3 loop: CSARPPQGDDQPQHF. The CDR3, as DNA: TGCAGTGCTAGGCCACCTCAGGGAGACGATCAGCCCCAGCATTTT.

This clonotype appeared a few times. The chain carries TRBV20-1 and TRBJ1-5; D remains unclear. V shed 2 bases and J shed 6 bases, with 17 bases lying between them. This CDR3 contains 15 residues. The V gene's germline CDR1 is DFQATT and CDR2 SNEGSKA (reference sequence). This CDR3 reads CSARTPKAEGQPQHF. CDR3 nucleotides: TGCAGTGCTAGAACCCCTAAGGCCGAGGGTCAGCCCCAGCATTTT.